This paragraph covers one TCR beta chain sequence. Its specificity is not known. Profiled with immunoSEQ multiplex PCR; TCRdb holds only in-frame clones, not every one. The sample holds approximately 15,000 clones, over 75% seen once. The data originate from a study of OX40 agonist ivuxolimab in advanced cancers. Study-level points and caveats: Clonal expansion by week 6 occurred in CD4+ and CD8+ blood T cells (at 0.1 to 3.0 mg/kg).

CDR1 is ENHRY, CDR2 SYGVKD, per germline. V gave up 10 bases and J gave up 3 bases; unmatched junction bases: 7. The CDR3 runs 14 residues. The material sequenced was CD4+ or CD8+ T cells sorted from blood, taken in a trial of the OX40 agonist ivuxolimab. This receptor was identified in an adult with an advanced solid tumor such as melanoma, head and neck, liver or kidney cancer. The gene calls are TRBV10-3 and TRBJ2-2; 8 bases are a match to TRBD2. CDR3 protein: CATGGELDTGELFF. The CDR3 DNA reads TGTGCCACCGGGGGGGAGTTGGACACCGGGGAGCTGTTTTTT.